These 23 T cell receptor beta chains were sequenced from one sample in a study of blood T cell repertoires in COVID-19. Method: immunoSEQ multiplex PCR; TCRdb's copy keeps in-frame clones and lacks some. The sample comprises 180,000 or so clones, more than 70% of which are singletons, and around a sixth rests with the top ten. Sequencing used peripheral blood. These TCRs come from a person aged 70 to 85 with COVID-19, enrolled during active disease.

The rearrangement uses TRBV29-1 and TRBJ2-3, with TRBD1 matching 9 bases. Trimming at V came to 4 bases and at J to 2 bases, leaving 10 bases not matched to a gene. This CDR3 contains 16 residues. CDR1 is SQVTM, CDR2 ANQGSEA, per germline. The CDR3 here is CSVAPTGTGNTDTQYF. In DNA form, the CDR3 reads TGCAGCGTTGCTCCTACCGGGACAGGGAACACAGATACGCAGTATTTT.

The rearrangement joins TRBV7-3 to TRBJ2-2; D ambiguous. The V and J ends lost 4 bases and 6 bases respectively, with 9 bases between them. Looked up from germline, CDR1 is SGHTA and CDR2 is FQGTGA. The CDR3 is 13 amino acids. The chain's CDR3 is CASSSTAAGELFF. Here the CDR3 DNA reads TGTGCCAGCAGCTCTACCGCCGCCGGGGAGCTGTTTTTT.

This clone was detected only a few times. The chain uses TRBV3-1 (or the pseudogene TRBV3-2) and TRBJ1-3, with D perhaps TRBD1 (6 bases). CDR1 is LGHDT, CDR2 YNNKEL, per germline (reference sequence). V was shortened by 6 bases and J by 0 bases, with 12 bases between the two germline ends. This CDR3 comprises 15 residues. CDR3 sequence (DNA): TGTGCCAGCAGTCCCGACAGGATCTCTGGAAACACCATATATTTT. Its translation is CASSPDRISGNTIYF.

J is TRBJ2-3 and V is TRBV7-2, with 7 bases that match TRBD1. Germline loops: CDR1 SGHTA, CDR2 FQGNSA. CDR3 length equals 13 residues. V dropped 1 base and J dropped 12; count of bases not matched to a gene: 7. CDR3 amino acids: CASSLVQGRLQYF. The CDR3 DNA is TGTGCCAGCAGCTTAGTACAGGGGAGATTACAGTATTTT.

The V gene is TRBV24-1, the J gene TRBJ2-7; maybe TRBD2 (6 bases). This CDR3 comprises 14 residues. V was pared by 4 bases and J by 7 bases, with 16 bases between. The germline V gene encodes CDR1 KGHDR and CDR2 SFDVKD. The CDR3 DNA reads as TGTGCCACCAGTGACGCCAGCGTCGGAGGGGAGCAGTACTTC. It encodes CATSDASVGGEQYF.

The chain couples TRBV5-1 to TRBJ1-3, with D possibly matching TRBD1 (5 bases). This CDR3 has 13 residues. Trimming left V 0 bases short and J 4 bases short, with 5 bases between. The germline V gene encodes CDR1 SGHRS and CDR2 YFSETQ. The CDR3 loop reads CASSLGTGNTIYF. In nucleotides, the CDR3 is TGCGCCAGCAGCTTGGGGACAGGAAACACCATATATTTT.

The chain is built from TRBV5-5 and TRBJ1-2; D is ambiguous. The V end lost 3 bases, the J end lost 4 bases, and 13 bases lay between the germline ends. From germline, CDR1 is SGHKS and CDR2 YYEKEE (reference sequence). This CDR3 has 14 residues. DNA for the CDR3: TGTGCCAGCAGCTCTGGAGGCCAGACCTATGGCTACACCTTC. This sequence encodes CASSSGGQTYGYTF.

The V call is TRBV6-4, the J call TRBJ2-1, with D perhaps matching TRBD2 (7 bases). This CDR3 is built from 15 residues. Germline V gene sequence: CDR1 MRHNA, CDR2 SNTAGT. The V and J ends lost 2 bases and 7 bases respectively, with 15 bases between them. CDR3 bases: TGTGCCAGCAGTGACGAAGGGGGGGCCTCAAATGAGCAGTTCTTC. Translated, it gives CASSDEGGASNEQFF.

The chain couples TRBV7-2 to TRBJ2-1; 7 bases are a match to TRBD2. The germline V gene has CDR1 SGHTA and CDR2 FQGNSA. This CDR3 has 15 residues. With V trimmed by 3 bases and J by 8 bases, 10 bases remained unmatched. The CDR3 sequence: CASSFGGEGSDEQFF. CDR3 in DNA: TGTGCCAGCAGCTTTGGCGGGGAGGGTTCGGATGAGCAGTTCTTC.

CDR3 protein: CASTPTVPYNEQFF. As DNA, the CDR3 is TGTGCCAGCACCCCGACAGTGCCCTACAATGAGCAGTTCTTC. This chain joins TRBV5-5 and TRBJ2-1, with a weak D call TRBD1 (5 bases). The CDR3 spans 14 residues. Deletions cut 6 bases from V and 2 bases from J, with 12 bases between. In germline, CDR1 is SGHKS, CDR2 YYEKEE (reference sequence).

The V and J genes are TRBV5-4 and TRBJ1-6; 7 nucleotides line up with TRBD1. The V gene end was trimmed by 4 bases and the J gene end by 10 bases; junction bases not matched to a gene: 11. Germline values: CDR1 SGHNT, CDR2 YYREEE (reference sequence). CDR3 length: 15 amino acids. CDR3 nucleotide sequence: TGTGCCAGCAGCCCAAACAGGGGCGCGAGCTCACCCCTCCACTTT. It yields the protein CASSPNRGASSPLHF.

This chain connects TRBV5-4 to TRBJ2-1, with TRBD2 identical over 15 bases. The germline gives CDR1 SGHNT, CDR2 YYREEE (reference sequence). The CDR3 contains 17 residues. J gave up 7 bases and V 0 bases, and 5 bases lay outside the gene matches. DNA for the CDR3: TGTGCCAGCAGCTTGGGCTCCGGGACTAGCGGGAGGAATGAGCAGTTCTTC. Protein: CASSLGSGTSGRNEQFF.

The J gene is TRBJ1-4, the V gene TRBV4-3; perhaps TRBD1 as D (5 bases). Trimming took 1 base from V and 0 from J, leaving 9 bases between them. The CDR3 loop spans 16 amino acids. Germline values: CDR1 LGHNA, CDR2 YSLEER. CDR3 amino acids: CASSQVGGATNEKLFF. Written as DNA, the CDR3 is TGCGCCAGCAGCCAAGTGGGGGGGGCAACTAATGAAAAACTGTTTTTT.

This chain joins TRBV7-3 and TRBJ1-3, with 10 bases matching TRBD1. Per germline, CDR1 SGHTA and CDR2 FQGTGA. The CDR3 is 15 amino acids. Unmatched junction bases numbered 0, after V lost 4 bases and J lost 0 bases. CDR3 sequence: CASSWTGGSGNTIYF. The CDR3 nucleotides are TGTGCCAGCAGCTGGACAGGGGGCTCTGGAAACACCATATATTTT.

The chain employs TRBV3-1 (or the pseudogene TRBV3-2) and TRBJ1-3, with D maybe TRBD1 (5 bases). This CDR3 region has 13 residues. CDR1 LGHDT and CDR2 YNNKEL come from the germline V gene (reference sequence). Trimming cost V 8 bases and J 3 bases, with 11 bases left between them. In DNA form, the CDR3 reads TGTGCCAGCCCCCCCGGGGGTGGAAACACCATATATTTT. Amino acid sequence: CASPPGGGNTIYF.

The V gene is TRBV27, the J gene TRBJ2-7; possible D gene TRBD1, 6 bases. CDR1 is MNHEY, CDR2 SMNVEV, per germline (reference sequence). The length of the CDR3 is 15 residues. The germline V and J ends were trimmed by 3 bases and 6 bases, with 18 bases remaining between them. CDR3 in amino acids: CASSFFPRGPAEQYF. DNA of the CDR3: TGTGCCAGCAGTTTCTTTCCCAGGGGCCCGGCCGAGCAGTACTTC.

The gene calls are TRBV3-1 (or the pseudogene TRBV3-2) and TRBJ1-4; D perhaps matches TRBD1 (5 bases). The V end lost 2 bases, the J end lost 2 bases, and 12 bases lay between the germline ends. The germline V gene encodes CDR1 LGHDT and CDR2 YNNKEL (reference sequence). The CDR3 runs to 16 residues. The CDR3: CASSQHPGGTNEKLFF. The CDR3 region has the DNA TGTGCCAGCAGCCAACACCCGGGGGGGACTAATGAAAAACTGTTTTTT.

Only one count was recorded for this clone. The chain combines TRBV28 with TRBJ1-6; 7 bases map to TRBD1. V lost 6 bases to trimming and J lost 10 bases; unmatched junction nucleotides: 12. The CDR3 extends over 15 amino acids. Germline lookup yields CDR1 MDHEN and CDR2 SYDVKM. The CDR3 reads CASRETGLRESPLHF. CDR3 bases: TGTGCCAGCAGAGAGACAGGGCTAAGGGAATCACCCCTCCACTTT.

The chain has TRBV28 and TRBJ1-2; no firm D call. This CDR3 has 14 amino acids. CDR1 and CDR2 (germline): MDHEN, SYDVKM. V shed 7 bases and J shed 1 base, with 13 bases lying between them. This chain's CDR3 is CASTREGSNYGYTF. The CDR3 DNA sequence: TGTGCCAGCACCCGAGAGGGTAGTAACTATGGCTACACCTTC.

The chain uses TRBV27 and TRBJ2-1; 10 bases fit TRBD1. Losses at the gene ends were 6 bases for V and 7 bases for J; bases not matched to a gene: 6. The CDR3 spans 14 residues. In germline, CDR1 is MNHEY, CDR2 SMNVEV (reference sequence). CDR3 sequence reads: CASRTGTGENEQFF. The DNA of the CDR3 is TGTGCCAGCAGGACCGGGACAGGGGAGAATGAGCAGTTCTTC.

This chain uses TRBV5-1 with TRBJ2-7, with D perhaps matching TRBD1 (6 bases). The V end lost 4 bases, the J end lost 2 bases, and 16 bases lay between the germline ends. This CDR3 region has 15 residues. Germline V lookup: CDR1 SGHRS, CDR2 YFSETQ. The CDR3 DNA follows: TGCGCCAGCAGCCAGGGGTCTGTAGGTACCTACGAGCAGTACTTC. Its translation is CASSQGSVGTYEQYF.

The chain links TRBV7-9 to TRBJ2-5; unclear D gene. V lost 7 bases and J 5 bases, leaving 8 bases between the germline ends. This CDR3 spans 11 amino acids. The germline gives CDR1 SEHNR, CDR2 FQNEAQ (reference sequence). The chain's CDR3 is CASNGEETQYF. CDR3 sequence (DNA): TGTGCCAGCAACGGAGAGGAGACCCAGTACTTC.

The V call is TRBV2, the J call TRBJ2-5, with D perhaps matching TRBD1 (6 bases). Trimming cost V 0 bases and J 5 bases, with 13 bases left between them. The CDR3 has 15 residues. In germline, CDR1 is SNHLY, CDR2 FYNNEI. The DNA of the CDR3 is TGTGCCAGCAGTGAAGCGGGGTACAGGGTGGAGACCCAGTACTTC. This translates into CASSEAGYRVETQYF.